The next 25 T cell receptor beta chains were all read from a single sample in a study of Graves' ophthalmopathy and Graves' hyperthyroidism. The TCR beta CDR3 regions underwent amplification from RNA transcripts. Scientists carried out first-round RT-PCR using HTBI primers and then a second-round multiplex PCR. TCRdb called the multiplex PCR reads again in MiXCR, with one record for every CDR3 protein. Here the sample spans some 380,000 distinct CDR3 sequences, less than 20% being singletons. Sequencing used peripheral blood. The origin of the receptors is a woman aged 18 to 35 with stable Graves' hyperthyroidism.

The J gene is TRBJ2-5, the V gene TRBV12-3 or TRBV12-4, with 10 positions matching TRBD1. J lost 3 bases, V lost 7 bases, and 11 bases had no gene match. The CDR3 runs 16 residues. The CDR3 loop is CASTYTTGTGEETQYF. DNA of the CDR3: TGTGCCAGCACTTACACGACCGGGACAGGGGAAGAGACCCAGTACTTC.

The chain uses TRBV11-1 and TRBJ1-1, with a tentative D call TRBD1 (5 bases). Germline V gene data show CDR1 as SGHAT and CDR2 as FQDESV (reference sequence). Trimming cost V 11 bases and J 3 bases, with 25 bases left between them. The CDR3 runs 16 residues. Written as DNA, the CDR3 is TGTGCCGGAGTGCAGGGTCTGGTATTTTCCGACACTGAAGCTTTCTTT. This codes for CAGVQGLVFSDTEAFF.

The rearrangement uses TRBV6-1 and TRBJ1-5; no definite D call. This CDR3 spans 16 amino acids. CDR1 and CDR2 (germline): MNHNS, SASEGT. Trimming removed 1 base at V and 0 bases at J, with 10 bases between. The CDR3 coding sequence is TGTGCCAGCAGTGAAGTTACCGGGTATAGCAATCAGCCCCAGCATTTT. Translating it yields CASSEVTGYSNQPQHF.

This chain uses TRBV5-1 with TRBJ2-5; no clear D gene. The germline V gene has CDR1 SGHRS and CDR2 YFSETQ. This CDR3 comprises 12 residues. Trimming left V 1 base short and J 8 bases short, with 9 bases between. The CDR3 loop reads CASSLSFDTQYF. The CDR3 region has the DNA TGCGCCAGCAGCTTGAGTTTTGATACCCAGTACTTC.

Many counts were recorded for this clonotype. The chain has TRBV12-3 or TRBV12-4 and TRBJ2-7; the match to TRBD2 covers 10 bases. Trimming cost V 4 bases and J 9 bases; bases outside gene matches: 9. The CDR3 is 14 residues long. This chain's CDR3 is CASSSSGGARSQYF. CDR3 in DNA: TGTGCCAGCAGTTCGAGCGGGGGGGCCCGCTCGCAGTACTTC.

The gene calls are TRBV9 and TRBJ2-5, with D possibly matching TRBD2 (6 bases). Germline loops: CDR1 SGDLS, CDR2 YYNGEE. Trimming removed 7 bases at V and 4 bases at J, with 17 bases between. This CDR3 has 14 residues. The CDR3 loop reads CASGSPGRGETQYF. CDR3 nucleotide sequence: TGTGCCAGCGGCTCCCCCGGGCGGGGAGAGACCCAGTACTTC.

This clonotype has more than one count but fewer than ten. J is TRBJ2-7 and V is TRBV6-1; 9 bases match TRBD2. Germline V gene lookup returns CDR1 MNHNS and CDR2 SASEGT. Germline trimming cut 6 bases from V and 3 bases from J; bases unmatched to any gene: 6. The CDR3 is 14 residues long. DNA for the CDR3: TGTGCCAGCAGGGACGATAGCGGGAGCTACGAGCAGTACTTC. Residues: CASRDDSGSYEQYF.

At least ten counts were recorded for this clonotype. The chain combines TRBV6-5 with TRBJ1-6; D is unclear. This CDR3 has 14 amino acids. The V gene lost 2 bases and the J gene lost 8 bases, with 10 bases spanning the gap. Germline loops: CDR1 MNHEY, CDR2 SVGAGI. As DNA, the CDR3 is TGTGCCAGCAGTTACAGGGCTGGGGATTCACCCCTCCACTTT. As protein: CASSYRAGDSPLHF.

This clonotype has ten or more counts. Written as DNA, the CDR3 is TGTGCCAGCAGTTTCGGCAGCCCTATTAATTACGAGCAGTACTTC. This gives the protein CASSFGSPINYEQYF. This chain connects TRBV12-3 or TRBV12-4 to TRBJ2-7; D is unresolved. V lost 3 bases, J lost 4 bases, and 16 bases lay in between. This CDR3 comprises 15 residues.

This clonotype was found many times. The rearrangement links TRBV2 to TRBJ2-3; D may be TRBD2 (5 bases). The CDR3 consists of 14 residues. Germline lookup yields CDR1 SNHLY and CDR2 FYNNEI. Between the trimmed V and J ends, which lost 7 bases and 9 bases, there was a span of 20 bases. The CDR3 reads CASTVDARAGTQYF. The CDR3 bases are TGTGCCAGCACGGTAGATGCGCGGGCCGGAACGCAGTATTTT.

There are a few counts of this clonotype. The gene calls are TRBV27 and TRBJ2-7, with 7 bases that match TRBD1. Germline V gene data show CDR1 as MNHEY and CDR2 as SMNVEV (reference sequence). The length of the CDR3 is 14 residues. V trimming: 5 bases; J trimming: 3 bases; junction bases outside the gene matches: 7. The CDR3 sequence is CASSNLDRVYEQYF. Here the CDR3 DNA reads TGTGCCAGCAGTAATCTTGACAGGGTCTACGAGCAGTACTTC.

The table lists this clonotype with a few counts. V and J are TRBV7-8 and TRBJ2-3; a weak D match, TRBD2 (7 bases). The germline V gene has CDR1 SGHVS and CDR2 FQNEAQ. Trimming shortened V by 0 bases and J by 4 bases, and 14 bases separated the two germline ends. The CDR3 runs 16 residues. The CDR3 loop reads CASSLAGGAVSDTQYF. In DNA, the CDR3 is TGTGCCAGCAGCTTAGCAGGGGGGGCCGTATCAGATACGCAGTATTTT.

As regards this clonotype: One base away lies a much larger clone, so this may be a sequencing read error. This likely comes from a read error, as the CDR3 has no conserved phenylalanine or tryptophan at its end. The chain couples TRBV24-1 to TRBJ1-1; D gene ambiguous. The CDR3 runs to 13 residues. The V gene lost 3 bases and the J gene lost 7 bases, with 11 bases spanning the gap. CDR1 KGHDR and CDR2 SFDVKD come from the germline V gene. CDR3 residues: CATSDQEAVEAFV. The CDR3 DNA sequence: TGTGCCACCAGTGATCAGGAGGCGGTTGAAGCTTTCGTT.

This clonotype was seen ten or more times. The chain combines TRBV12-3 or TRBV12-4 with TRBJ2-5; D remains unclear. This CDR3 has 14 residues. V dropped 1 base and J dropped 5 bases, with 11 bases sitting between them. The CDR3 sequence is CASSLEPNGETQYF. The CDR3 nucleotides are TGTGCCAGCAGTTTAGAGCCTAATGGGGAGACCCAGTACTTC.

In its sample, this clonotype was seen many times. V gene TRBV29-1 combines with J gene TRBJ1-1; D perhaps matches TRBD1 (6 bases). Germline V gene lookup returns CDR1 SQVTM and CDR2 ANQGSEA. Trimming pared 1 base from V and 0 bases from J, leaving 15 bases between. The CDR3 loop spans 16 amino acids. This CDR3 is CSVEGGRGTLNTEAFF. The CDR3 DNA follows: TGCAGCGTTGAAGGGGGGCGGGGCACCCTGAACACTGAAGCTTTCTTT. Full variable domain (missing parts from reference TRBV29-1 and TRBJ1-1): SAVISQKPSRDICQRGTSLTIQCQVDSQVTMMFWYRQQPGQSLTLIATANQGSEATYESGFVIDKFPISRPNLTFSTLTVSNMSPEDSSIYLCSVEGGRGTLNTEAFFGQGTRLTVV.

This clonotype was counted at least ten times. This chain links TRBV6-1 with TRBJ1-4; D is undetermined. From germline, CDR1 is MNHNS and CDR2 SASEGT. V lost 6 bases to trimming and J lost 8 bases, with 13 bases between them. The CDR3 length is 13 residues. CDR3 bases: TGTGCCAGCAGAGGACGGCGAGTCGAAAAACTGTTTTTT. Its translation: CASRGRRVEKLFF.

The CDR3 bases are TGTGCCAGCAGACTTTACAGGGAGAGCACTGAAGCTTTCTTT. Amino acids: CASRLYRESTEAFF. The rearrangement uses TRBV6-1 and TRBJ1-1; tentatively, D is TRBD1 (6 bases). The V end lost 6 bases, the J end lost 4 bases, and 15 bases lay between the germline ends. The germline gives CDR1 MNHNS, CDR2 SASEGT. This CDR3 region has 14 residues.

This clonotype showed up many times. The V and J genes are TRBV6-2 or TRBV6-3 and TRBJ1-2; TRBD1 aligns across 7 bases. From germline, CDR1 is MNHEY and CDR2 SVGEGT. The CDR3 loop spans 13 amino acids. The V segment lost 6 bases and the J segment 6 bases; nucleotides outside the gene matches: 7. CDR3 in DNA: TGTGCCAGCAGAATGACAGGGCAGAATGGCTACACCTTC. Its translation: CASRMTGQNGYTF.

The chain is built from TRBV20-1 and TRBJ2-7; TRBD2 matches 8 bases. Germline values: CDR1 DFQATT, CDR2 SNEGSKA (reference sequence). This CDR3 is 17 amino acids long. Trimming removed 5 bases from V and 2 bases from J; junction bases left unmatched: 17. CDR3 sequence reads: CSALRWGLAGLTYEQYF. Written as DNA, the CDR3 is TGCAGTGCTCTCCGATGGGGGCTAGCGGGTCTCACCTACGAGCAGTACTTC.

This clonotype was recorded many times. The V gene is TRBV7-8, the J gene TRBJ2-7, with D maybe TRBD2 (6 bases). This CDR3 has 13 residues. Trimming removed 10 bases from V and 1 base from J, with 14 bases in between. Germline V CDR1 and CDR2: SGHVS, FQNEAQ. In DNA form, the CDR3 reads TGTGCCACCTCCATCGGGGGTTCCTACGAGCAGTACTTC. Translating gives CATSIGGSYEQYF.

V usage is TRBV7-9 and J usage is TRBJ2-2; tentative D call: TRBD2 (6 bases). The germline V gene has CDR1 SEHNR and CDR2 FQNEAQ (reference sequence). V lost 8 bases and J 4 bases, leaving 17 bases between the germline ends. The CDR3 consists of 15 residues. The DNA of the CDR3 is TGTGCCAGCGCTGGAACGGGGGTTAGCACCGGGGAGCTGTTTTTT. Translation gives CASAGTGVSTGELFF.

This clonotype has at least ten counts. V usage is TRBV19 and J usage is TRBJ2-2, with 13 bases matching TRBD2. Per the germline V gene, CDR1 is LNHDA and CDR2 is SQIVND (reference sequence). J gave up 3 bases and V 2 bases, and 6 bases lay outside the gene matches. CDR3 size: 18 residues. In nucleotides, the CDR3 is TGTGCCAGTAGTATAAGGAGACTAGCGGGGGGACACACCGGGGAGCTGTTTTTT. Residues: CASSIRRLAGGHTGELFF.

About this clonotype itself: Being one base from a much bigger clone, this may be a read error. The CDR3 sequence is CASSLGGRAEACF. The CDR3 nucleotides read TGTGCCAGCAGCCTTGGGGGACGAGCTGAAGCTTGCTTT. This chain joins TRBV7-8 and TRBJ1-1; tentatively, D is TRBD1 (5 bases). The germline V gene encodes CDR1 SGHVS and CDR2 FQNEAQ. The CDR3 has 13 residues. Combining the CDR3 with reference TRBV7-8 and TRBJ1-1 gives the whole variable domain GAGVSQSPRYKVAKRGQDVALRCDPISGHVSLFWYQQALGQGPEFLTYFQNEAQLDKSGLPSDRFFAERPEGSVSTLKIQRTQQEDSAVYLCASSLGGRAEACFGQGTRLTVV.

This clonotype was counted at least ten times. This chain joins TRBV25-1 and TRBJ1-1; perhaps TRBD1 as D (5 bases). The CDR3 is 15 amino acids. Germline assignment: CDR1 MGHDK and CDR2 SYGVNS. V was shortened by 1 base and J by 4 bases, with 13 bases between the two germline ends. CDR3 DNA: TGTGCCAGCAGTGAATCGCCGGGGGACGTCACTGAAGCTTTCTTT. Residues: CASSESPGDVTEAFF.

The table lists this clonotype with many counts. The chain uses TRBV3-1 and TRBJ1-2; D gene ambiguous. CDR1 LGHDT and CDR2 YNNKEL come from the germline V gene (reference sequence). The V gene lost 4 bases and the J gene lost 8 bases, with 17 bases spanning the gap. The CDR3 consists of 14 residues. Written as DNA, the CDR3 is TGTGCCAGCAGCCCCTACCACAGTGACGAAGGCTACACCTTC. Translation gives CASSPYHSDEGYTF. The complete variable domain, with remaining parts taken from reference TRBV3-1 and TRBJ1-2, reads DTAVSQTPKYLVTQMGNDKSIKCEQNLGHDTMYWYKQDSKKFLKIMFSYNNKELIINETVPNRFSPKSPDKAHLNLHINSLELGDSAVYFCASSPYHSDEGYTFGSGTRLTVV.